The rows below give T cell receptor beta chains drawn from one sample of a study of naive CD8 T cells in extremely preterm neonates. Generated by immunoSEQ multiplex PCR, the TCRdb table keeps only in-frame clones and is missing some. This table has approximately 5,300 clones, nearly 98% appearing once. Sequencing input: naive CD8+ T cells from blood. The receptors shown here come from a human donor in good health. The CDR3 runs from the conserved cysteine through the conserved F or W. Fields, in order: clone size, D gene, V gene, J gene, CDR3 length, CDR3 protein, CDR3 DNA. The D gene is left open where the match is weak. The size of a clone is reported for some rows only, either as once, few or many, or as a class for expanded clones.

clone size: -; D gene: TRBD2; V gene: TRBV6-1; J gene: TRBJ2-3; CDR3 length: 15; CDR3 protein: CASSVLAGGTDTQYF; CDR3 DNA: TGTGCCAGCAGTGTACTAGCGGGAGGCACAGATACGCAGTATTTT
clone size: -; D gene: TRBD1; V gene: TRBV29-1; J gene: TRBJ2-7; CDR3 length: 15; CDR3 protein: CSVEGEGQGINEQYF; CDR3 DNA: TGCAGCGTTGAAGGAGAGGGACAGGGTATCAACGAGCAGTACTTC
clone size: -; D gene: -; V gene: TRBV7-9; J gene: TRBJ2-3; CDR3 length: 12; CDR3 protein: CASSSAKDTQYF; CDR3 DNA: TGTGCCAGCAGCTCCGCTAAAGATACGCAGTATTTT
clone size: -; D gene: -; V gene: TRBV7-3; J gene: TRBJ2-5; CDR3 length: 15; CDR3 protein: CASSLLPAVYETQYF; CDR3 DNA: TGTGCCAGCAGCTTACTCCCAGCGGTATACGAGACCCAGTACTTC
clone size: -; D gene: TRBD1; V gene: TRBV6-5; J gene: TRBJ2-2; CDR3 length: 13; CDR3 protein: CASKGQGAGELFF; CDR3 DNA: TGTGCCAGCAAAGGACAGGGGGCCGGGGAGCTGTTTTTT
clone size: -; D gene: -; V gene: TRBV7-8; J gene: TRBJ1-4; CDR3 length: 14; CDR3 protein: CASSFSGMNEKLFF; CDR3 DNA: TGTGCCAGCAGCTTCTCCGGGATGAATGAAAAACTGTTTTTT
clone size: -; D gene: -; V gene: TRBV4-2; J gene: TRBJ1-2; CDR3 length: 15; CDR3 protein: CASRLGGQVNYGYTF; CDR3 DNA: TGTGCCAGCAGACTGGGAGGACAAGTTAACTATGGCTACACCTTC
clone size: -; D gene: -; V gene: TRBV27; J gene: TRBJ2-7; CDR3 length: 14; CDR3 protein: CASSSYRDGYEQYF; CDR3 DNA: TGTGCCAGCAGTTCCTACAGGGATGGCTACGAGCAGTACTTC
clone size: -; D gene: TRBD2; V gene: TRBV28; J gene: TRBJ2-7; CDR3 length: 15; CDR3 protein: CASRPSSGRTYEQYF; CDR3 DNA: TGTGCCAGCAGGCCATCTAGCGGGAGGACTTACGAGCAGTACTTC
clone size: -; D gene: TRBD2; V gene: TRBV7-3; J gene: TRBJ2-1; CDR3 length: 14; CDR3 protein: CASSLAGGVYEQFF; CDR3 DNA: TGTGCCAGCAGCTTAGCGGGAGGGGTCTATGAGCAGTTCTTC
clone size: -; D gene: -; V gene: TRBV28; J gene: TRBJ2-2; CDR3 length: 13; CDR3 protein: CASSSELTGELFF; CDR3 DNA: TGTGCCAGCAGTTCCGAGCTTACCGGGGAGCTGTTTTTT
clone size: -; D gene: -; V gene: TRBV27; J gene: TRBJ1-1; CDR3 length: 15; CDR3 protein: CASSFIGGWDTEAFF; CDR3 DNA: TGTGCCAGCAGTTTTATCGGGGGGTGGGACACTGAAGCTTTCTTT
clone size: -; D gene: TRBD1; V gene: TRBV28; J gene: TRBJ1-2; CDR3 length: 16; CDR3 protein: CASSLWGQVTNYGYTF; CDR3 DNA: TGTGCCAGCAGTTTATGGGGACAGGTTACTAACTATGGCTACACCTTC
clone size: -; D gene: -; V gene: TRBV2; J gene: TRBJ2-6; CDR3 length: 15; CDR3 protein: CASLSRTDGANVLTF; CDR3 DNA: TGTGCCAGCCTTAGTAGGACAGATGGGGCCAACGTCCTGACTTTC
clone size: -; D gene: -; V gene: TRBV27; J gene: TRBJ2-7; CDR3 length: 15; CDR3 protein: CASSRAGSHLYEQYF; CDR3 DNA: TGTGCCAGCAGTCGGGCGGGTTCGCATCTTTACGAGCAGTACTTC
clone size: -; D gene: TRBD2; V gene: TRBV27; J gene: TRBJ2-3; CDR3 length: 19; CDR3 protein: CASSSSRTSGGPGEDTQYF; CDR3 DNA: TGTGCCAGCAGTTCCTCCCGGACTAGCGGGGGGCCTGGGGAAGATACGCAGTATTTT
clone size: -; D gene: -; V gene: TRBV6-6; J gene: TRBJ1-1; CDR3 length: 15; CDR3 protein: CASSYVSGRGTEAFF; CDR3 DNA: TGTGCCAGCAGTTACGTGTCAGGGCGTGGCACTGAAGCTTTCTTT
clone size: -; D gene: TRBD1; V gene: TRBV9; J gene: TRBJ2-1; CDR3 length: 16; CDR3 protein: CASSPRTGAHYNEQFF; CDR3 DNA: TGTGCCAGCAGCCCCCGGACAGGGGCCCACTACAATGAGCAGTTCTTC
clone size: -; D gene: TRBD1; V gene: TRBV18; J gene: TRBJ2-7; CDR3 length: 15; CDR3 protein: CASSPNRGLSDEQYF; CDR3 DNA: TGTGCCAGCTCACCAAACAGGGGTTTGTCGGACGAGCAGTACTTC
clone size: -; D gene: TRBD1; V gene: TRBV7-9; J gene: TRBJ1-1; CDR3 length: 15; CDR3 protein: CASSLPQGAYTEAFF; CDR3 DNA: TGTGCCAGCAGCTTACCCCAGGGGGCCTACACTGAAGCTTTCTTT
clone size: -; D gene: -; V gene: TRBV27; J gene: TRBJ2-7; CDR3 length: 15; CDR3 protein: CASSLDPGLAYEQYF; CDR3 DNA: TGTGCCAGCAGCCTAGACCCGGGGTTGGCGTACGAGCAGTACTTC
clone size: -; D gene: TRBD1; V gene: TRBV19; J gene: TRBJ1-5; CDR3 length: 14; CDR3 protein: CASSPRDRYQPQHF; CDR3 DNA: TGTGCCAGTAGTCCCCGGGACAGGTATCAGCCCCAGCATTTT
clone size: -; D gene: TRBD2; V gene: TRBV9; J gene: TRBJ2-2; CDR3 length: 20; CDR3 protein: CASSVVGGIAGVIDTGELFF; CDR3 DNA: TGTGCCAGCAGCGTAGTAGGGGGGATAGCGGGAGTGATCGACACCGGGGAGCTGTTTTTT
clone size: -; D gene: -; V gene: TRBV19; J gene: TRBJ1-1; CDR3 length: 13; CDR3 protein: CASRPNMNTEAFF; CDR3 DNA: TGTGCCAGTAGACCCAACATGAACACTGAAGCTTTCTTT
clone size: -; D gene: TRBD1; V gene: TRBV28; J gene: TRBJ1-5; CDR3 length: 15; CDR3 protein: CASSYNEGAIQPQHF; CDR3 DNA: TGTGCCAGCAGTTACAATGAGGGGGCGATTCAGCCCCAGCATTTT
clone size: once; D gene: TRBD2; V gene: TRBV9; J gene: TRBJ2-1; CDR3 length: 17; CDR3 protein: CASSVGEREGPYNEQFF; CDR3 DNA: TGTGCCAGCAGCGTAGGGGAGCGGGAGGGCCCCTACAATGAGCAGTTCTTC
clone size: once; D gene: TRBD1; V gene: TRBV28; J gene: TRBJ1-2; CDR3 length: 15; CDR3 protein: CASSWTGVFNYGYTF; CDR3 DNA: TGTGCCAGCAGCTGGACAGGGGTTTTTAACTATGGCTACACCTTC
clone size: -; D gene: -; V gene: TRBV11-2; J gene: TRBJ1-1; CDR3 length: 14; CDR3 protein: CASSLAGFNTEAFF; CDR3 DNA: TGTGCCAGCAGCTTAGCCGGGTTCAACACTGAAGCTTTCTTT
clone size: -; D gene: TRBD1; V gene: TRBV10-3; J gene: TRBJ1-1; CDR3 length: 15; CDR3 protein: CAISGDDRGNTEAFF; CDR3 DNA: TGTGCCATCAGTGGGGACGACAGGGGGAACACTGAAGCTTTCTTT
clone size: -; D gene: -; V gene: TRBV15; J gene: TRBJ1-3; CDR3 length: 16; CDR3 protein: CATSSPDRVSGNTIYF; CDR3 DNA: TGTGCCACCAGCAGCCCCGATCGGGTCTCTGGAAACACCATATATTTT
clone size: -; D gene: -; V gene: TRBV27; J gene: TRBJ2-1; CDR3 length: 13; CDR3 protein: CASSYGAYNEQFF; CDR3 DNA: TGTGCCAGCAGTTATGGGGCATACAATGAGCAGTTCTTC
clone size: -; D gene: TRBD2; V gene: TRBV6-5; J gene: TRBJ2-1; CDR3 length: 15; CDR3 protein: CASRSSGGAYNEQFF; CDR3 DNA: TGTGCCAGCAGATCAAGCGGGGGGGCCTACAATGAGCAGTTCTTC
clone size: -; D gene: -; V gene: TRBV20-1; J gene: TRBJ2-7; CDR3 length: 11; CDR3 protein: CSAPSSYEQYF; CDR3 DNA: TGCAGTGCTCCCTCCTCCTACGAGCAGTACTTC
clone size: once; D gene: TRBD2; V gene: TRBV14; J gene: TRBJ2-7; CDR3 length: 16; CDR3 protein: CASSQYGGRGTYEQYF; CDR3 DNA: TGTGCCAGCAGCCAATACGGCGGGAGAGGAACCTACGAGCAGTACTTC
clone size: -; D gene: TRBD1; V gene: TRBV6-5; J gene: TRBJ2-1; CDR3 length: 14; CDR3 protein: CASSYGTVYNEQFF; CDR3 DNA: TGTGCCAGCAGTTACGGGACAGTGTACAATGAGCAGTTCTTC
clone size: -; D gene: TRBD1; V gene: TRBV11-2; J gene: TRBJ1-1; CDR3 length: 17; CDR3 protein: CASSRIVPGQGNTEAFF; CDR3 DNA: TGTGCCAGCAGCCGAATCGTCCCGGGACAGGGGAACACTGAAGCTTTCTTT
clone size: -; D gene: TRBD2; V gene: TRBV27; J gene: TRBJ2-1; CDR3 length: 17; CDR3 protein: CASSLWLAGGITNEQFF; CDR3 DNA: TGTGCCAGCAGTTTATGGCTAGCGGGGGGAATTACGAATGAGCAGTTCTTC